Included here is one T cell receptor (beta chain) sequence, with context. The antigen is undetermined. The data were taken from a study of lymphopenia after photon versus proton radiotherapy. Study observations and caveats: Post-nadir TCR diversity decline inversely tracked overall survival among those who died. After the lymphocyte nadir, photon-treated repertoires showed oligoclonal expansion, especially of CD8+ Temra cells.

This CDR3 contains 16 residues. Trimming shortened V by 0 bases and J by 2 bases, and 13 bases separated the two germline ends. Germline CDR1 and CDR2: SGHDT and YYEEEE. Profiled with immunoSEQ multiplex PCR; TCRdb holds only in-frame clones, not every one. Of about 62,000 clones in the sample, about nine tenths were seen once. Sample: peripheral blood, taken from a patient treated with proton-based radiotherapy. The chain employs TRBV5-6 and TRBJ2-3; D is perhaps TRBD2 (5 bases). This clonotype was obtained from an elderly man with esophageal cancer. The CDR3 DNA sequence: TGTGCCAGCAGCTTGGGGTCAGCGGAATACACAGATACGCAGTATTTT. It encodes CASSLGSAEYTDTQYF.